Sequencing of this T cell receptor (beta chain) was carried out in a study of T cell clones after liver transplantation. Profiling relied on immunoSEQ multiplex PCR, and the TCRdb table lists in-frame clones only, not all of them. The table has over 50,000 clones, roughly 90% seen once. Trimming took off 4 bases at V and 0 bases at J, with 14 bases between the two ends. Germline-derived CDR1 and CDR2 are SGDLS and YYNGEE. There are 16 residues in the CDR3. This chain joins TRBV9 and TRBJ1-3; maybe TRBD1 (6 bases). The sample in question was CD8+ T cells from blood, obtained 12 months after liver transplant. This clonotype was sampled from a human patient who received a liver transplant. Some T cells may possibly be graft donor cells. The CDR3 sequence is CASSSPGHYSGNTIYF. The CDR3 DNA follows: TGTGCCAGCAGCTCCCCGGGACACTACTCTGGAAACACCATATATTTT. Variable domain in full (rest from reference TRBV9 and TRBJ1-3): DSGVTQTPKHLITATGQRVTLRCSPRSGDLSVYWYQQSLDQGLQFLIQYYNGEERAKGNILERFSAQQFPDLHSELNLSSLELGDSALYFCASSSPGHYSGNTIYFGEGSWLTVV.